Each of the 7 T cell receptor beta chains below was sequenced from the same sample in a study of T cell responses to AZD1222 COVID-19 vaccine. Data came from immunoSEQ multiplex PCR; TCRdb stores just in-frame clones and leaves some out. The sample yields roughly 110,000 clones, about 90% seen once. The sample in question was peripheral blood, obtained 28 days after the second AZD1222 dose. These receptors were obtained from an adult who received the AZD1222 COVID-19 vaccine.

The V gene is TRBV6-2 or TRBV6-3, the J gene TRBJ2-5; D not resolved. The CDR3 covers 14 residues. CDR1 and CDR2 from the germline V gene are MNHEY and SVGEGT. The V gene lost 1 base and the J gene lost 2 bases, with 8 bases spanning the gap. This CDR3 reads CASSYLGIQETQYF. The CDR3 nucleotides read TGTGCCAGCAGTTACTTGGGGATTCAAGAGACCCAGTACTTC.

This chain links TRBV5-1 with TRBJ1-2; TRBD1 might be the D (6 bases). V shed 0 bases and J shed 6 bases, with 15 bases lying between them. Germline V gene data show CDR1 as SGHRS and CDR2 as YFSETQ. This CDR3 has 15 amino acids. CDR3 residues: CASSLERGGSNGYTF. The DNA for the CDR3 is TGCGCCAGCAGCTTGGAGAGAGGGGGAAGCAATGGCTACACCTTC.

This clone was observed once. V gene TRBV19 combines with J gene TRBJ2-1; TRBD2 matches 11 bases. The CDR3 runs 15 residues. Germline trimming cut 7 bases from V and 3 bases from J; bases unmatched to any gene: 5. Germline-derived CDR1 and CDR2 are LNHDA and SQIVND (reference sequence). CDR3 in amino acids: CASTPGLAVYNEQFF. The CDR3 DNA is TGTGCCAGTACTCCGGGACTAGCGGTCTACAATGAGCAGTTCTTC.

The J gene is TRBJ1-6, the V gene TRBV10-2; 8 bases align to TRBD1. The CDR3 is 15 amino acids. Trimming cost V 5 bases and J 5 bases; bases outside gene matches: 5. The germline gives CDR1 WSHSY, CDR2 SAAADI. Here the CDR3 DNA reads TGCGCCAGCAGTCCAGACAGGGGCGATAATTCACCCCTCCACTTT. The encoded protein is CASSPDRGDNSPLHF.

This chain uses TRBV20-1 with TRBJ2-1; D unclear. The ends were cut back, 6 bases at V and 8 bases at J, with 11 bases in the middle. The CDR3 runs to 11 residues. CDR1 DFQATT and CDR2 SNEGSKA come from the germline V gene (reference sequence). The CDR3 region is CSAGRVHEQFF. For the CDR3, the DNA is TGCAGTGCCGGCAGAGTACATGAGCAGTTCTTC.

The chain uses TRBV6-6 and TRBJ2-7; 9 bases are a match to TRBD1. CDR3 length: 17 residues. Trimming removed 5 bases from V and 5 bases from J; junction bases left unmatched: 16. Germline-derived CDR1 and CDR2 are MNHNY and SVGAGI (reference sequence). CDR3 nucleotides: TGTGCCAGCAGTCCCCTAACCTTCGGGACAGGGTTACACGAGCAGTACTTC. As protein: CASSPLTFGTGLHEQYF.

The V call is TRBV28, the J call TRBJ1-3, with D possibly TRBD1 on 5 matching bases. Germline assignment: CDR1 MDHEN and CDR2 SYDVKM. V was cut by 1 base and J by 3 bases, with 10 bases left in between. The CDR3 is 15 amino acids. CDR3 nucleotides: TGTGCCAGCAGTTTATATTCAGGGAGTGGAAACACCATATATTTT. Translated: CASSLYSGSGNTIYF.